The 8 T cell receptor beta chains reported below all come from one sample, sequenced in a study of vaccination and CD4 T cells after COVID-19. The Oncomine TCR Beta short-read assay generated sequence data from the DNA of cultured CD4+ T cells. From the PCR reads, TCRdb called clonotypes with MiXCR, one entry per CDR3 protein. The table records approximately 10,000 distinct CDR3 sequences, about three fifths of them present only once. Treatment defined: roughly 11-day PBMC culture with coronavirus spike peptide pools or control peptides (ViraFEST assay). Their recognized antigens are unknown. The sample was CD4+ T cells from blood, cultured in vitro. These receptors all stem from a human donor who had recovered from COVID-19.

The rearrangement joins TRBV20-1 to TRBJ2-5; 9 nucleotides align to TRBD2. CDR1 and CDR2 (germline): DFQATT, SNEGSKA (reference sequence). The CDR3 contains 14 residues. The CDR3 region has the DNA TGCAGCGCAGTATGGCGGGAGGGCCGCGAGACCCAGTACTTC. Translation: CSAVWREGRETQYF.

This clonotype was found a few times. The chain employs TRBV18 and TRBJ2-1, with TRBD2 matching over 12 bases. This CDR3 is 16 amino acids long. V trimming: 6 bases; J trimming: 2 bases; junction bases outside the gene matches: 5. CDR1 KGHSH and CDR2 LQKENI come from the germline V gene. The CDR3 DNA reads TGTGCCAGCTCGGAACTAGCGGGGGGACCCTACAATGAGCAGTTCTTC. This codes for CASSELAGGPYNEQFF.

The V and J genes are TRBV6-1 and TRBJ1-5, with 7 bases matching TRBD1. J was trimmed by 0 bases and V by 11 bases; bases with no gene match: 10. Germline CDR1 is MNHNS and CDR2 is SASEGT. The CDR3 runs to 15 residues. The CDR3 is CAGSQGQISNQPQHF. CDR3 in DNA: TGTGCCGGGTCTCAGGGACAGATTAGCAATCAGCCCCAGCATTTT.

J is TRBJ1-5 and V is TRBV28; no clear D gene. This CDR3 is 16 amino acids long. The V gene lost 4 bases and the J gene lost 0 bases, with 13 bases spanning the gap. From germline, CDR1 is MDHEN and CDR2 SYDVKM. The CDR3 DNA follows: TGTGCCAGCAGTTCAGCTAGCTCTTATAGCAATCAGCCCCAGCATTTT. Translated, it gives CASSSASSYSNQPQHF.

By sample share, this clonotype is medium-sized. The CDR3 region is CASSLDRRGDYGYTF. The CDR3 coding sequence is TGTGCCAGCAGCTTAGATCGGAGGGGCGACTATGGCTACACCTTC. The chain joins TRBV11-3 to TRBJ1-2; tentatively, D is TRBD1 (5 bases). This CDR3 is built from 15 residues. Germline CDR1 is SGHNT and CDR2 is YENEEA. Trimming took 0 bases from V and 3 from J, leaving 11 bases between them.

J is TRBJ2-5 and V is TRBV20-1; D is possibly TRBD1 (6 bases). With 6 bases removed from V and 1 base from J, the gap between germline ends came to 15 bases. Germline V lookup: CDR1 DFQATT, CDR2 SNEGSKA (reference sequence). The CDR3 runs to 14 residues. CDR3 amino acids: CSAERGGVQETQYF. In DNA, the CDR3 is TGCAGTGCCGAGCGTGGGGGCGTCCAAGAGACCCAGTACTTC.

There are a few counts of this clonotype. The chain recombines TRBV7-3 with TRBJ1-1; D unresolved. The CDR3 totals 14 residues. CDR1 SGHTA and CDR2 FQGTGA come from the germline V gene. V dropped 1 base and J dropped 3 bases, with 9 bases sitting between them. CDR3 sequence reads: CASSLKGSDTEAFF. The CDR3 DNA sequence: TGTGCCAGCAGCTTAAAGGGATCGGACACTGAAGCTTTCTTT.

This clonotype showed up just a few times. The rearrangement uses TRBV7-9 and TRBJ1-5; D call uncertain. The CDR3 is 13 residues long. Germline CDR1 and CDR2: SEHNR and FQNEAQ (reference sequence). Deletions cut 1 base from V and 5 bases from J, with 6 bases between. CDR3 region: CASSLEQHQPQHF. CDR3 nucleotide sequence: TGTGCCAGCAGCTTAGAACAGCATCAGCCCCAGCATTTT.